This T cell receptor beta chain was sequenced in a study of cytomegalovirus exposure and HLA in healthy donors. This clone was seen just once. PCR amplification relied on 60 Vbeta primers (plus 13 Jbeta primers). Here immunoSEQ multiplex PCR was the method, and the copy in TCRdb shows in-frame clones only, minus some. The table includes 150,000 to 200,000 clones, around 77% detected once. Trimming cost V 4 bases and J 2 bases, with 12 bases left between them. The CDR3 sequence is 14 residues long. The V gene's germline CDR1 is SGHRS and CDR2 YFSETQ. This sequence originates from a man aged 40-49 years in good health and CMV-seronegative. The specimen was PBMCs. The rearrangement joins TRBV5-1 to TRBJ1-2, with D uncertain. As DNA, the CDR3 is TGCGCCAGCAGCCATGACACGTTCAACTATGGCTACACCTTC. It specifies CASSHDTFNYGYTF.